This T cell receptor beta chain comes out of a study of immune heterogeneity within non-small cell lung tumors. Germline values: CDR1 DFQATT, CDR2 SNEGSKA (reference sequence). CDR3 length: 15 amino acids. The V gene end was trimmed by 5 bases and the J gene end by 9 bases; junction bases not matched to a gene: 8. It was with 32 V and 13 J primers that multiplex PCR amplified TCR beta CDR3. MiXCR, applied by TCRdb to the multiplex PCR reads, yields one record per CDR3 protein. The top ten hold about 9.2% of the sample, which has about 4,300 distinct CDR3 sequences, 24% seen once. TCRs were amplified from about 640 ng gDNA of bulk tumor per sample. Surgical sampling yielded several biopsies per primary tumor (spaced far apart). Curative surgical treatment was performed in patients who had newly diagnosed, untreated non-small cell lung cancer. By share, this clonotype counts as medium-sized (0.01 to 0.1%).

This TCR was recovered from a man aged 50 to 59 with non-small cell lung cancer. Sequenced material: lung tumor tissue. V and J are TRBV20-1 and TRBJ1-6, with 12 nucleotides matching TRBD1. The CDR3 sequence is CSASPGGQGASPLHF. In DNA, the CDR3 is TGCAGTGCTTCTCCCGGGGGACAGGGGGCTTCACCCCTCCACTTT.